The T cell receptor (beta chain) described here comes from a study of blood T cell repertoires in COVID-19. Whole-study context: T cells, B-cell-depleted T cells, or PBMCs provided the cDNA or gDNA that served as material.

The V and J ends lost 1 base and 8 bases, in that order; junction bases with no gene match: 10. The V gene's germline CDR1 is SGHRS and CDR2 YFSETQ. The length of the CDR3 is 15 residues. Only a few counts were recorded for this clone. The sample holds other DNA sequences that translate to the same CDR3. Assay used: immunoSEQ multiplex PCR; TCRdb lists only in-frame clones, some missing. The table shows approximately 280,000 clones, with around nine tenths occurring only once. Enrollees, about 18 to 90 years old, lived in some 24 US areas. Specimen: PBMCs or T cells enriched from blood (not recorded which). This receptor was taken from a woman aged 18-29 years who had recovered from COVID-19. J is TRBJ1-2 and V is TRBV5-1; TRBD1 matches at 8 bases. In nucleotides, the CDR3 is TGCGCCAGCAGCTTGAGTCAGGGGGCGATTAAGGGCTACACCTTC. Translating gives CASSLSQGAIKGYTF.